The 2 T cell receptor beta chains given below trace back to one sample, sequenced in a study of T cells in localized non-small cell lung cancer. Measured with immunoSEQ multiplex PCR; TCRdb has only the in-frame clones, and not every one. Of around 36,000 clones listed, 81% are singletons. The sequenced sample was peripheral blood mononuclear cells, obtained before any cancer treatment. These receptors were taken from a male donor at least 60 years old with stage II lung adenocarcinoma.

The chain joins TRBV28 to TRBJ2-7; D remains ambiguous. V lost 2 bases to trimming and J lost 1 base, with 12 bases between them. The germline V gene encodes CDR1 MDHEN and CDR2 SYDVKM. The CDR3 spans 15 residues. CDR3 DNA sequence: TGTGCCAGCAGTTTACCGGGTTCTGAATCCTACGAGCAGTACTTC. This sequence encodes CASSLPGSESYEQYF. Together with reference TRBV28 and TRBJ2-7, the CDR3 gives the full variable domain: DVKVTQSSRYLVKRTGEKVFLECVQDMDHENMFWYRQDPGLGLRLIYFSYDVKMKEKGDIPEGYSVSREKKERFSLILESASTNQTSMYLCASSLPGSESYEQYFGPGTRLTVT.

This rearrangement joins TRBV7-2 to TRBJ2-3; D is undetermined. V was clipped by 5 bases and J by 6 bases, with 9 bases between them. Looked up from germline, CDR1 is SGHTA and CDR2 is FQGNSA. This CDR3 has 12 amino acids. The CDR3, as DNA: TGTGCCAGCAGCCTGCGCCAGGATACGCAGTATTTT. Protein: CASSLRQDTQYF.